This TCR beta chain was captured in a study of regulatory T cells in long-lasting Graves disease. Study-level information: The study enrolled newly diagnosed Graves' patients on antithyroid drugs under 3 months.

In this sample, this clonotype turned up many times. Its matching antigen is unknown. General study points: The analysis examined peripheral blood only and excluded thyroid tissue.

Building of the TCR beta libraries involved iRepertoire HTBI primers and Arm-PCR of CDR3 regions. One entry per CDR3 protein, called by TCRdb with MiXCR from the multiplex PCR reads. The sample includes a few hundred thousand distinct CDR3 sequences, around 20% of them seen just once. Time point meaning: newly diagnosed GD, antithyroid drugs for less than 3 months. PBMCs provided the RNA from which the TCR library was made. The receptor was isolated from a female donor with Graves disease. The material was peripheral blood mononuclear cells (PBMCs), obtained at new diagnosis, from a patient treated with antithyroid drugs.

CDR3: CASSQDLKTVRNTEAFF. CDR3 nucleotide sequence: TGCGCCAGCAGCCAAGATCTTAAGACAGTGAGGAACACTGAAGCTTTCTTT. J is TRBJ1-1 and V is TRBV4-1; the D gene is possibly TRBD1 (5 bases). The germline V and J ends were trimmed by 0 bases and 1 base, with 15 bases remaining between them. Germline CDR1 is MGHRA and CDR2 is YSYEKL. The CDR3 contains 17 residues.